The 4 T cell receptor beta chains in this list originate from one sample, sequenced in a study of blood T cell repertoires in COVID-19. TCRdb's copy holds only in-frame clones and misses some; the assay was immunoSEQ multiplex PCR. Of 87,000 or so clones in the sample, around 90% were seen once. Sequences were obtained from peripheral blood. These receptors all come from a man between 18 and 35 years old with COVID-19, enrolled during active disease.

J is TRBJ1-6 and V is TRBV6-5; D ambiguous. V was clipped by 2 bases and J by 9 bases, with 14 bases between them. Germline assignment: CDR1 MNHEY and CDR2 SVGAGI. The length of the CDR3 is 15 residues. The CDR3 nucleotides read TGTGCCAGCAGTTACCGGGAGGCCTTGGGTTCACCCCTCCACTTT. This translates into CASSYREALGSPLHF.

Details on this clone: The same CDR3 also results from other DNA sequences found in this sample. The J gene is TRBJ2-2, the V gene TRBV27; unclear D gene. CDR1 is MNHEY and CDR2 is SMNVEV in the germline V gene (reference sequence). The V end lost 4 bases, the J end lost 5 bases, and 2 bases lay between the germline ends. This CDR3 has 11 amino acids. The CDR3 loop is CASSSTGELFF. The CDR3 nucleotides are TGTGCCAGCAGTTCAACCGGGGAGCTGTTTTTT.

The chain has TRBV6-4 and TRBJ2-1; 12 nucleotides align to TRBD2. The V gene's germline CDR1 is MRHNA and CDR2 SNTAGT. The CDR3 has 15 residues. Germline trimming cut 5 bases from V and 11 bases from J; bases unmatched to any gene: 10. CDR3 amino acids: CASSTGTSGSGKQFF. The CDR3 DNA follows: TGTGCCAGCAGTACCGGGACTAGCGGGTCCGGGAAGCAGTTCTTC.

The chain links TRBV30 to TRBJ2-7, with TRBD2 as a possible D gene (5 bases). CDR1 GTSNPN and CDR2 SVGIG come from the germline V gene (reference sequence). CDR3 length equals 13 residues. Trimming removed 2 bases from V and 2 bases from J, with 10 bases in between. The CDR3 sequence: CAWSQLETYEQYF. CDR3 nucleotide sequence: TGTGCCTGGAGTCAACTAGAGACCTACGAGCAGTACTTC.